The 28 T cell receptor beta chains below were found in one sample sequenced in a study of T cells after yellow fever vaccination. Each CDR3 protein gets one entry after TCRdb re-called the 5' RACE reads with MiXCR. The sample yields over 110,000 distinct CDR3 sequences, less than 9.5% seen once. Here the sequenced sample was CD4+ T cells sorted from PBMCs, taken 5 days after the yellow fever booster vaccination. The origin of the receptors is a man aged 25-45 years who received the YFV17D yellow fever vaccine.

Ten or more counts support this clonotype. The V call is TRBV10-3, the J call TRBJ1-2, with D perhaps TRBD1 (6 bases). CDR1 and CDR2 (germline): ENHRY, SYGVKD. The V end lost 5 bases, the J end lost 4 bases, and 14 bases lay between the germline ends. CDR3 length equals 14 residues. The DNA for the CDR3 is TGTGCCATCAGTCCAGGGGAAAACAGCTATGGCTACACCTTC. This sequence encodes CAISPGENSYGYTF.

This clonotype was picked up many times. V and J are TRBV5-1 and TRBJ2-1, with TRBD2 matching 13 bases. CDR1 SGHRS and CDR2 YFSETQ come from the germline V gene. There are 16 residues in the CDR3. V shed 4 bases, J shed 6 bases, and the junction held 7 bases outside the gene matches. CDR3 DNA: TGCGCCAGCAGCCTGTGGACTAGCGGGAGCGTCAATGAGCAGTTCTTC. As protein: CASSLWTSGSVNEQFF.

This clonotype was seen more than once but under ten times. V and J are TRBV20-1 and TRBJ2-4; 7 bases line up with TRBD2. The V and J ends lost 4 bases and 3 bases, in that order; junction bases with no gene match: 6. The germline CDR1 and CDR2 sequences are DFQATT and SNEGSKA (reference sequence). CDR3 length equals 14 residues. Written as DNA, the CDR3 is TGCAGTGCTACCGAGTGGGGGGGCAAAAACATTCAGTACTTC. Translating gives CSATEWGGKNIQYF.

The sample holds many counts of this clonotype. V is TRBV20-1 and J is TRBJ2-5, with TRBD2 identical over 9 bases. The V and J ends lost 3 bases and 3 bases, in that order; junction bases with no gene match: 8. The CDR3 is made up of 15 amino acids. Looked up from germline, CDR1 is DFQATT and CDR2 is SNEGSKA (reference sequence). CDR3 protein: CSARGAGGPEETQYF. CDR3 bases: TGCAGTGCTAGGGGGGCGGGAGGGCCGGAAGAGACCCAGTACTTC.

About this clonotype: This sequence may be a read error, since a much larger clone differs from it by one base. Here the CDR3 DNA reads TGTGCCAGCGAAGAAGGGGGAGATCTCTACGAGCAGTACTTC. As protein: CASEEGGDLYEQYF. The chain uses TRBV6-1 and TRBJ2-7, with D possibly being TRBD1 (6 bases). Germline CDR1 and CDR2: MNHNS and SASEGT. The CDR3 contains 14 residues. Between the trimmed V and J ends, which lost 8 bases and 3 bases, there was a span of 17 bases.

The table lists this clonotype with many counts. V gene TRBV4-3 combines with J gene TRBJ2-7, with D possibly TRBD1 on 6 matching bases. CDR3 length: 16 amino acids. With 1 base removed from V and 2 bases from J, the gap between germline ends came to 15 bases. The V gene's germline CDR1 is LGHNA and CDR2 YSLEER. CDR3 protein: CASSQARGGQTYEQYF. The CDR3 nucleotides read TGCGCCAGCAGCCAAGCCCGTGGGGGACAAACCTACGAGCAGTACTTC.

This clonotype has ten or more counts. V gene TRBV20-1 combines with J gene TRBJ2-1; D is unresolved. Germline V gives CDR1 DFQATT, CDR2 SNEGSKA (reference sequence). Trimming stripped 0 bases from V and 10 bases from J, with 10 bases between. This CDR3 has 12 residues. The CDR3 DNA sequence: TGCAGTGCTAGAGAACCACCGGCAGAGCAGTTCTTC. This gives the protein CSAREPPAEQFF.

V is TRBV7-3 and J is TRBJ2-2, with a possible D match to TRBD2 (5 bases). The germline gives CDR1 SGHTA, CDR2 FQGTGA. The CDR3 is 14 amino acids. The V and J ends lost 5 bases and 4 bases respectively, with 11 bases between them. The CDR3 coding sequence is TGTGCCAGCAGCCTCGGGATCTCCACCGGGGAGCTGTTTTTT. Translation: CASSLGISTGELFF. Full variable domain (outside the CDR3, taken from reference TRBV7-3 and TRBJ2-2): GAGVSQTPSNKVTEKGKYVELRCDPISGHTALYWYRQSLGQGPEFLIYFQGTGAADDSGLPNDRFFAVRPEGSVSTLKIQRTERGDSAVYLCASSLGISTGELFFGEGSRLTVL.

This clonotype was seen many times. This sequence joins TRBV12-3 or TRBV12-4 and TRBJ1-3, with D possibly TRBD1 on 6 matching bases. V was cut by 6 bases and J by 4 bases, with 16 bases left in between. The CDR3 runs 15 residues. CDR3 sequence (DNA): TGTGCCAGCAGGCAGCTTCGGACAGCCGGAAACACCATATATTTT. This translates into CASRQLRTAGNTIYF.

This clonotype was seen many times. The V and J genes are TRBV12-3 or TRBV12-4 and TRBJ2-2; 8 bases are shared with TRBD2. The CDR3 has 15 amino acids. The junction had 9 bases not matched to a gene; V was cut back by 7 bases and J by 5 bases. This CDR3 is CASIISGIYTGELFF. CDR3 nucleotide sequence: TGTGCCAGCATTATTAGCGGGATCTATACCGGGGAGCTGTTTTTT.

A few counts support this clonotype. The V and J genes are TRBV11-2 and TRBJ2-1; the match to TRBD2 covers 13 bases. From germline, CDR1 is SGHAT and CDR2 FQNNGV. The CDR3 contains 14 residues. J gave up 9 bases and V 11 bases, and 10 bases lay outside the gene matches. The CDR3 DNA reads TGTGCCTCCTCCAGACTAGCGGGAGGTCTTGAGCAGTTCTTC. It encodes CASSRLAGGLEQFF.

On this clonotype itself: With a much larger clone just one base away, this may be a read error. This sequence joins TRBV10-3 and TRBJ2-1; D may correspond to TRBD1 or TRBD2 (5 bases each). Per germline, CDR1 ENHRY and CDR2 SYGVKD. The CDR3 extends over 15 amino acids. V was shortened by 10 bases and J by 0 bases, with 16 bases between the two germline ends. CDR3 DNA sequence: TGTGCCACCAGGGACGGATCCAGCTCCTACAATGAGCAGTTCTTC. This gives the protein CATRDGSSSYNEQFF.

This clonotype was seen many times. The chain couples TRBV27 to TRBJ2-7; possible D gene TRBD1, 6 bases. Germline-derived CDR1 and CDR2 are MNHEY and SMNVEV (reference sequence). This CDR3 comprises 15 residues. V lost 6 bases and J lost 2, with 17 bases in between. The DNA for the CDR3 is TGTGCCAGCAGGGCAGGGGTCGCCTTCCCCTACGAGCAGTACTTC. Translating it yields CASRAGVAFPYEQYF.

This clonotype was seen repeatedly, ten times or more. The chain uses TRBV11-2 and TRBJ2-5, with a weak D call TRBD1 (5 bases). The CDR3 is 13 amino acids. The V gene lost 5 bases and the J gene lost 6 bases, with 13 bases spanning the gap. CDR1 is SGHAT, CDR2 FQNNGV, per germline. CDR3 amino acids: CASSPDRRQTQYF. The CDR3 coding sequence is TGTGCCAGCAGCCCCGACAGACGGCAGACCCAGTACTTC. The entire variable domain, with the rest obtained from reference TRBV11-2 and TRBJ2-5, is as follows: EAGVAQSPRYKIIEKRQSVAFWCNPISGHATLYWYQQILGQGPKLLIQFQNNGVVDDSQLPKDRFSAERLKGVDSTLKIQPAKLEDSAVYLCASSPDRRQTQYFGPGTRLLVL.

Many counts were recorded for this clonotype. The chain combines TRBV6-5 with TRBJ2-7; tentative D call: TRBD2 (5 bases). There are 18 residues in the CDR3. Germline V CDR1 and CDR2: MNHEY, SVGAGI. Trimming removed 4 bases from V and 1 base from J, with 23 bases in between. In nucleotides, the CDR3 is TGTGCCAGCAGTTCAACTTTGCCAAGGACTGATTGGTCCTACGAGCAGTACTTC. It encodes CASSSTLPRTDWSYEQYF.

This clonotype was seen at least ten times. The DNA of the CDR3 is TGCAGTGCACCGCCTGGACAGGGGTTGGTGCAGTACTTC. Translated: CSAPPGQGLVQYF. V gene TRBV20-1 combines with J gene TRBJ2-7; TRBD1 agrees at 9 bases. The CDR3 is 13 residues long. The germline V gene has CDR1 DFQATT and CDR2 SNEGSKA (reference sequence). J gave up 9 bases and V 6 bases, and 12 bases lay outside the gene matches.

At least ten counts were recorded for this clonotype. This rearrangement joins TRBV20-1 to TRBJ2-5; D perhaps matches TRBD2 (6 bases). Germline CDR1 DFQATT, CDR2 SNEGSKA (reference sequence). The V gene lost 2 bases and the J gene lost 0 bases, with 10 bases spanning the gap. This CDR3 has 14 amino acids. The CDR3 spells CSARPRDYQETQYF. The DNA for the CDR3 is TGCAGTGCTAGACCCCGGGACTACCAAGAGACCCAGTACTTC.

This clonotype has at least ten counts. This CDR3 is CATSRESGSPYEQYF. The CDR3 nucleotides are TGTGCCACCAGCAGAGAGAGTGGCAGTCCCTACGAGCAGTACTTC. The V gene is TRBV15, the J gene TRBJ2-7; no reliable D call. V was cut by 0 bases and J by 2 bases, with 11 bases left in between. The CDR3 sequence is 15 residues long. CDR1 and CDR2 (germline): LNHNV, YYDKDF (reference sequence). The whole variable domain, filled in from reference TRBV15 and TRBJ2-7, reads DAMVIQNPRYQVTQFGKPVTLSCSQTLNHNVMYWYQQKSSQAPKLLFHYYDKDFNNEADTPDNFQSRRPNTSFCFLDIRSPGLGDTAMYLCATSRESGSPYEQYFGPGTRLTVT.

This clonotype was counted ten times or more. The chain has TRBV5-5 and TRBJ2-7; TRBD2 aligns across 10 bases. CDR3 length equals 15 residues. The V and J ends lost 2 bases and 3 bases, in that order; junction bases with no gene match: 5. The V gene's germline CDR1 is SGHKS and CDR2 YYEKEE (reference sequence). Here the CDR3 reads CASSLLAGSDYEQYF. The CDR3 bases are TGTGCCAGCAGCTTACTAGCGGGGAGCGACTACGAGCAGTACTTC.

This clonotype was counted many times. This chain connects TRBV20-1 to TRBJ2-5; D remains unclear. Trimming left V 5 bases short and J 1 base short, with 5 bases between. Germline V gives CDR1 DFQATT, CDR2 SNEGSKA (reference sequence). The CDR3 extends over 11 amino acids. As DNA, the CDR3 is TGCAGTGCTGCGGTCCAAGAGACCCAGTACTTC. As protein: CSAAVQETQYF.

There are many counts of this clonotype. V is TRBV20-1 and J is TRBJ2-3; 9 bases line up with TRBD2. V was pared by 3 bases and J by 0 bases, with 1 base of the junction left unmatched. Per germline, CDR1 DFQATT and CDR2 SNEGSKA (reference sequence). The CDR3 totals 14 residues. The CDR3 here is CSARLAGSTDTQYF. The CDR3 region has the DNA TGCAGTGCTAGGCTAGCGGGGAGCACAGATACGCAGTATTTT.

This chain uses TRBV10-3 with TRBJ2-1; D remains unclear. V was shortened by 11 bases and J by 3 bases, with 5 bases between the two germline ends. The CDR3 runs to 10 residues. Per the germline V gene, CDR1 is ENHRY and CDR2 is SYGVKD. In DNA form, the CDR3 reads TGTGCCGCAGGCTACAATGAGCAGTTCTTC. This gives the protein CAAGYNEQFF.

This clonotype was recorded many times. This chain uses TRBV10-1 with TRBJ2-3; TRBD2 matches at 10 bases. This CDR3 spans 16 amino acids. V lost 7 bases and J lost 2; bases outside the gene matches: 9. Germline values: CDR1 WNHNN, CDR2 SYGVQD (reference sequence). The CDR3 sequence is CASMRPTSGFTDTQYF. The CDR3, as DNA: TGCGCCAGCATGAGACCGACTAGCGGGTTCACAGATACGCAGTATTTT.

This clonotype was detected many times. CDR3 nucleotide sequence: TGTGCCAGCAGCTTAGCGCGGCGGGAGACCCTCTACAATGAGCAGTTCTTC. The encoded protein is CASSLARRETLYNEQFF. The rearrangement uses TRBV7-8 and TRBJ2-1, with TRBD2 matching 7 bases. Germline CDR1 SGHVS, CDR2 FQNEAQ. The length of the CDR3 is 17 residues. J lost 3 bases, V lost 0 bases, and 8 bases had no gene match.

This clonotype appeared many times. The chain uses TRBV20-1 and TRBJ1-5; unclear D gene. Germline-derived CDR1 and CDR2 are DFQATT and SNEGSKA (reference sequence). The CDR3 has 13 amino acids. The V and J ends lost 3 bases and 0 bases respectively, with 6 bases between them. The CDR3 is CSARGSSNQPQHF. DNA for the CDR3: TGCAGTGCTAGGGGTTCTAGCAATCAGCCCCAGCATTTT.

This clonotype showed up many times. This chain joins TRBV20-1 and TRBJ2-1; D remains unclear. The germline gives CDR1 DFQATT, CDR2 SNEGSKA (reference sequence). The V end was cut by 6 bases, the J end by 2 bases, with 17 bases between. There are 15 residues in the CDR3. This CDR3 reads CSAKRPASAYNEQFF. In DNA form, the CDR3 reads TGCAGTGCAAAACGGCCGGCATCCGCCTACAATGAGCAGTTCTTC.

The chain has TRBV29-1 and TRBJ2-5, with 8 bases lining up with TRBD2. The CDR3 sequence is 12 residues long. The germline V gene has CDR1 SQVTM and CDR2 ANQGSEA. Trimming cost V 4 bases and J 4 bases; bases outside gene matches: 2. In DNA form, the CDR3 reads TGCAGCGTTGCCGCGGGAGGAGAGACCCAGTACTTC. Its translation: CSVAAGGETQYF. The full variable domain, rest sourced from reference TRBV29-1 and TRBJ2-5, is SAVISQKPSRDICQRGTSLTIQCQVDSQVTMMFWYRQQPGQSLTLIATANQGSEATYESGFVIDKFPISRPNLTFSTLTVSNMSPEDSSIYLCSVAAGGETQYFGPGTRLLVL.

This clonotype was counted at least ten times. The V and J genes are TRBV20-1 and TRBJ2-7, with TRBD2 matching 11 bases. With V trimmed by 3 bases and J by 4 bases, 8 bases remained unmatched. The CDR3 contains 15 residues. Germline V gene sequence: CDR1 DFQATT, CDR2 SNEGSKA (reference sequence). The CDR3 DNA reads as TGCAGTGCTAGCCCAAGACTAGCGGGAAAATACGAGCAGTACTTC. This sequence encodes CSASPRLAGKYEQYF.